What follows are 28 T cell receptor beta chains derived from one specimen sequenced in a study of long-term antiretroviral therapy in people with HIV. Assay version v3.0 of immunoSEQ was used, and it was run at survey level. The assay was immunoSEQ multiplex PCR, and TCRdb's table has in-frame clones only and misses some. This table has 20,000 to 30,000 clones, less than 80% appearing once. The specimen comprised unsorted PBMCs, sampled 1.2 years after starting antiretroviral therapy. The receptors come from a woman between 40 and 55 years old with HIV.

The chain has TRBV9 and TRBJ2-2, with 10 nucleotides matching TRBD1. Germline V CDR1 and CDR2: SGDLS, YYNGEE. The CDR3 has 16 residues. The V and J ends lost 4 bases and 7 bases, in that order; junction bases with no gene match: 10. For the CDR3, the DNA is TGTGCCAGCAGCTCCCGGGACAGGGGACTCATCGGGGAGCTGTTTTTT. It yields the protein CASSSRDRGLIGELFF. The whole variable domain, filled in from reference TRBV9 and TRBJ2-2, reads DSGVTQTPKHLITATGQRVTLRCSPRSGDLSVYWYQQSLDQGLQFLIQYYNGEERAKGNILERFSAQQFPDLHSELNLSSLELGDSALYFCASSSRDRGLIGELFFGEGSRLTVL.

This clone rates as medium-sized. The chain employs TRBV7-9 and TRBJ1-2, with D possibly being TRBD1 (5 bases). Germline assignment: CDR1 SEHNR and CDR2 FQNEAQ (reference sequence). The V end lost 0 bases, the J end lost 6 bases, and 14 bases lay between the germline ends. CDR3 length: 15 residues. CDR3 region: CASSLAGFRDDGYTF. The CDR3 DNA reads as TGTGCCAGCAGCTTAGCGGGGTTCAGGGATGATGGCTACACCTTC.

The chain couples TRBV6-6 to TRBJ2-5; TRBD2 is a possible D gene (6 bases). The CDR3 spans 15 residues. Germline V lookup: CDR1 MNHNY, CDR2 SVGAGI (reference sequence). The germline V and J ends were trimmed by 5 bases and 3 bases, with 16 bases remaining between them. As DNA, the CDR3 is TGTGCCAGCAGTAGAGGCGGGACTTCCGAAGAGACCCAGTACTTC. Protein product: CASSRGGTSEETQYF.

This chain connects TRBV6-4 to TRBJ2-3, with 9 bases aligning to TRBD1. CDR3 size: 15 residues. With 3 bases clipped from V and 6 bases from J, the junction kept 7 bases outside the gene matches. Germline values: CDR1 MRHNA, CDR2 SNTAGT. CDR3 protein: CASSERQGGMDTQYF. The CDR3 bases are TGTGCCAGCAGTGAGCGACAGGGGGGAATGGATACGCAGTATTTT.

J is TRBJ1-2 and V is TRBV10-3; D perhaps matches TRBD1 (5 bases). Deletions cut 5 bases from V and 4 bases from J, with 5 bases between. Germline CDR1 ENHRY, CDR2 SYGVKD. This CDR3 has 11 residues. The DNA for the CDR3 is TGTGCCATCAGTACAGGCTATGGCTACACCTTC. This gives the protein CAISTGYGYTF.

The chain employs TRBV9 and TRBJ1-2; D uncertain. V was cut by 0 bases and J by 6 bases, with 15 bases left in between. The CDR3 has 15 amino acids. Germline values: CDR1 SGDLS, CDR2 YYNGEE. This CDR3 is CASSVALSPGDGYTF. CDR3 coding DNA: TGTGCCAGCAGCGTAGCCCTTTCCCCCGGGGATGGCTACACCTTC.

The sample holds one count of this clone. V and J are TRBV7-2 and TRBJ1-5; 10 nucleotides line up with TRBD1. CDR1 SGHTA and CDR2 FQGNSA come from the germline V gene. The CDR3 is made up of 13 amino acids. The junction had 2 bases not matched to a gene; V was cut back by 5 bases and J by 7 bases. The CDR3 DNA sequence: TGTGCCAGCAGCCGGGACAGGGGACAGCCCCAGCATTTT. Translation gives CASSRDRGQPQHF. Drawing the rest from reference TRBV7-2 and TRBJ1-5, the complete variable domain is GAGVSQSPSNKVTEKGKDVELRCDPISGHTALYWYRQSLGQGLEFLIYFQGNSAPDKSGLPSDRFSAERTGGSVSTLTIQRTQQEDSAVYLCASSRDRGQPQHFGDGTRLSIL.

There are a few counts of this clone. The J gene is TRBJ1-1, the V gene TRBV5-4, with D possibly matching TRBD1 (5 bases). The CDR3 totals 13 residues. Trimming cost V 5 bases and J 4 bases, with 12 bases left between them. Germline V gene lookup returns CDR1 SGHNT and CDR2 YYREEE (reference sequence). CDR3 bases: TGTGCCAGCAGTTTTCAGGGAGGCACTGAAGCTTTCTTT. Encoded protein: CASSFQGGTEAFF. Together with reference TRBV5-4 and TRBJ1-1, the CDR3 gives the full variable domain: ETGVTQSPTHLIKTRGQQVTLRCSSQSGHNTVSWYQQALGQGPQFIFQYYREEENGRGNFPPRFSGLQFPNYSSELNVNALELDDSALYLCASSFQGGTEAFFGQGTRLTVV.

This clone was detected only once. The chain couples TRBV7-2 to TRBJ2-7, with 8 positions matching TRBD2. Germline loops: CDR1 SGHTA, CDR2 FQGNSA. This CDR3 has 13 residues. J was trimmed by 11 bases and V by 5 bases; bases with no gene match: 11. The CDR3 DNA reads as TGTGCCAGCAGCCCCGGGGGGGGGCTATCTGAGTACTTC. Residues: CASSPGGGLSEYF.

The genes are TRBV5-5 and TRBJ2-1, with D uncertain. This CDR3 is built from 15 residues. Germline loops: CDR1 SGHKS, CDR2 YYEKEE (reference sequence). Trimming removed 4 bases at V and 0 bases at J, with 11 bases between. CDR3: CASSPGPSSYNEQFF. CDR3 coding DNA: TGTGCCAGCAGCCCGGGTCCTAGCTCCTACAATGAGCAGTTCTTC.

This clone counts as medium-sized. The gene calls are TRBV10-3 and TRBJ2-7; 8 bases align to TRBD1. The germline V gene encodes CDR1 ENHRY and CDR2 SYGVKD. The CDR3 has 16 amino acids. V lost 10 bases to trimming and J lost 2 bases; unmatched junction nucleotides: 16. The CDR3 region is CATLPTGTGVTYEQYF. As DNA, the CDR3 is TGTGCCACCCTACCGACTGGGACAGGTGTTACCTACGAGCAGTACTTC.

The chain combines TRBV5-4 with TRBJ2-2, with 7 bases that match TRBD2. Germline loops: CDR1 SGHNT, CDR2 YYREEE (reference sequence). The V and J ends lost 5 bases and 3 bases, in that order; junction bases with no gene match: 10. The CDR3 spans 16 residues. The CDR3 region is CASSLGLAVDTGELFF. CDR3 DNA sequence: TGTGCCAGCAGTCTGGGCCTAGCGGTTGACACCGGGGAGCTGTTTTTT.

The chain employs TRBV5-1 and TRBJ1-1; D not certain. Germline V gene data show CDR1 as SGHRS and CDR2 as YFSETQ. The CDR3 has 13 amino acids. V was trimmed by 0 bases and J by 1 base, leaving 4 bases between them. The CDR3 here is CASSLAPNTEAFF. CDR3 sequence (DNA): TGCGCCAGCAGCTTGGCCCCGAACACTGAAGCTTTCTTT.

V gene TRBV2 combines with J gene TRBJ1-1; D is perhaps TRBD1 (5 bases). V shed 3 bases and J shed 0 bases, with 14 bases lying between them. CDR3 size: 16 residues. CDR1 and CDR2 (germline): SNHLY, FYNNEI. The CDR3 nucleotides read TGTGCCAGCAGTGATGGCGACAGCTACATGAACACTGAAGCTTTCTTT. This encodes CASSDGDSYMNTEAFF.

A note on this clone: The same CDR3 arises from other DNA sequences in this sample as well. This rearrangement joins TRBV6-5 to TRBJ2-7; D not resolved. CDR1 MNHEY and CDR2 SVGAGI come from the germline V gene. The CDR3 is 14 residues long. With 3 bases removed from V and 4 bases from J, the gap between germline ends came to 13 bases. The CDR3 spells CASSYGTELYEQYF. For the CDR3, the DNA is TGTGCCAGCAGTTATGGAACGGAACTATACGAGCAGTACTTC.

The chain joins TRBV1 to TRBJ2-1. TRBV1 constitutes a pseudogene. The CDR3 covers 15 residues. This CDR3 reads CTSRNPGPKGNEQFF. The CDR3 DNA follows: TGCACCAGCAGAAACCCGGGACCAAAAGGGAATGAGCAGTTCTTC.

V usage is TRBV5-6 and J usage is TRBJ1-2; no definite D call. The CDR3 loop spans 13 amino acids. V was trimmed by 3 bases and J by 5 bases, leaving 11 bases between them. CDR1 SGHDT and CDR2 YYEEEE come from the germline V gene. This CDR3 reads CASSSGRYYGYTF. The CDR3 nucleotides are TGTGCCAGCAGCTCCGGACGGTATTATGGCTACACCTTC.

The chain recombines TRBV30 with TRBJ1-4; unclear D gene. V lost 0 bases to trimming and J lost 0 bases, with 8 bases between them. The CDR3 runs 15 residues. From germline, CDR1 is GTSNPN and CDR2 SVGIG (reference sequence). The CDR3 is CAWSVRTATNEKLFF. CDR3 DNA: TGTGCCTGGAGTGTACGAACAGCAACTAATGAAAAACTGTTTTTT.

This chain uses TRBV5-5 with TRBJ1-5; no reliable D call. Germline CDR1 is SGHKS and CDR2 is YYEKEE (reference sequence). The CDR3 length is 14 residues. V gave up 0 bases and J gave up 7 bases, with 11 bases separating them. This CDR3 is CASSLGDGGQPQHF. DNA of the CDR3: TGTGCCAGCAGCTTGGGAGACGGAGGGCAGCCCCAGCATTTT.

The V and J genes are TRBV11-3 and TRBJ2-7, with 12 positions matching TRBD1. The germline V gene has CDR1 SGHNT and CDR2 YENEEA. V gave up 5 bases and J gave up 6 bases; unmatched junction bases: 5. The CDR3 has 14 amino acids. Written as DNA, the CDR3 is TGTGCCAGCAGCCAGGGACAGGGGGCGGTCGAGCAGTACTTC. Protein sequence: CASSQGQGAVEQYF.

The chain links TRBV5-4 to TRBJ1-1, with D perhaps matching TRBD1 (6 bases). The germline CDR1 and CDR2 sequences are SGHNT and YYREEE (reference sequence). V lost 6 bases and J lost 4, with 19 bases in between. This CDR3 contains 15 residues. The CDR3 DNA reads as TGTGCCAGCACCACCACAACAGGGATGGGCACTGAAGCTTTCTTT. Residues: CASTTTTGMGTEAFF.

This clone is termed medium-sized. The genes are TRBV5-3 and TRBJ1-1; D ambiguous. TRBV5-3 is treated as an ORF (open reading frame) with a function not yet certain. V was trimmed by 0 bases and J by 0 bases, leaving 9 bases between them. The length of the CDR3 is 15 residues. The CDR3 loop is CARSLVAGLNTEAFF. The CDR3 DNA follows: TGTGCCAGAAGCTTGGTAGCGGGCCTGAACACTGAAGCTTTCTTT.

J is TRBJ1-1 and V is TRBV5-1; 10 nucleotides line up with TRBD1. Germline V gene data show CDR1 as SGHRS and CDR2 as YFSETQ. The CDR3 runs 16 residues. Unmatched junction bases numbered 10, after V lost 3 bases and J lost 5 bases. This CDR3 is CASSSRGQGEYTEAFF. In DNA form, the CDR3 reads TGCGCCAGCAGCTCCCGAGGACAGGGGGAGTATACTGAAGCTTTCTTT.

This rearrangement joins TRBV10-2 to TRBJ2-5; TRBD2 matches at 9 bases. Germline-derived CDR1 and CDR2 are WSHSY and SAAADI. This CDR3 contains 13 residues. The ends lost 8 bases at V and 3 bases at J; junction bases unmatched: 4. The CDR3 loop reads CASQGLAEETQYF. CDR3 DNA sequence: TGCGCCAGCCAGGGACTAGCAGAAGAGACCCAGTACTTC.

This clone has only a few counts. The genes are TRBV6-1 and TRBJ1-6; D is unresolved. V was shortened by 7 bases and J by 0 bases, with 16 bases between the two germline ends. This CDR3 region has 17 residues. CDR1 MNHNS and CDR2 SASEGT come from the germline V gene. CDR3 residues: CASIDDGPSSYNSPLHF. The CDR3 DNA is TGTGCCAGCATTGATGACGGGCCGAGCTCCTATAATTCACCCCTCCACTTT.

The chain employs TRBV9 and TRBJ2-7; D possibly uses TRBD1 or TRBD2 (5 bases each). This CDR3 has 14 amino acids. Germline V gene sequence: CDR1 SGDLS, CDR2 YYNGEE. Trimming took 1 base from V and 5 from J, leaving 13 bases between them. CDR3 coding DNA: TGTGCCAGCAGCGTAATGGGGGACGTCCACGAGCAGTACTTC. Its protein product is CASSVMGDVHEQYF.

The genes are TRBV11-1 and TRBJ2-7, with 7 bases matching TRBD1. CDR3 length: 14 amino acids. V shed 1 base and J 6 bases; nucleotides not matched to a gene: 6. Germline V gene sequence: CDR1 SGHAT, CDR2 FQDESV (reference sequence). The chain's CDR3 is CASSLETGTSEQYF. The CDR3 nucleotides read TGTGCCAGCAGCTTAGAGACAGGGACCTCCGAGCAGTACTTC.

This clone has just a few counts. The chain has TRBV14 and TRBJ1-2; unclear D gene. Germline V CDR1 and CDR2: SGHDN, FVKESK. The CDR3 covers 11 residues. V lost 1 base to trimming and J lost 9 bases, with 6 bases between them. CDR3 protein: CASSQGQSYTF. The CDR3 DNA is TGTGCCAGCAGCCAAGGGCAGAGCTACACCTTC. Full variable domain (remainder filled in from reference TRBV14 and TRBJ1-2): EAGVTQFPSHSVIEKGQTVTLRCDPISGHDNLYWYRRVMGKEIKFLLHFVKESKQDESGMPNNRFLAERTGGTYSTLKVQPAELEDSGVYFCASSQGQSYTFGSGTRLTVV.